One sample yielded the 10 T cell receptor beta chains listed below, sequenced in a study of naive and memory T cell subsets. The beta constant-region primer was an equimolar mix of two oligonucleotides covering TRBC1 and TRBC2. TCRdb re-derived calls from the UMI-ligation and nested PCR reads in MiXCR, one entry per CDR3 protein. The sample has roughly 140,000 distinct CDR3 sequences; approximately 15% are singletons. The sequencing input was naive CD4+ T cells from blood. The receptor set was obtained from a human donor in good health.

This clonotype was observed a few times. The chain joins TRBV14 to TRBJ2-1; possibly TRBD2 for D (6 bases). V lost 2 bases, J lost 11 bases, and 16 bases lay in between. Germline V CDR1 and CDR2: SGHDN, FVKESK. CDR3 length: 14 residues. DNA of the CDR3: TGTGCCAGCAGCCAATTAGGAGGGACCACTCAGCAGTTCTTC. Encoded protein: CASSQLGGTTQQFF.

CDR3 residues: CASSLGAGARGQPQHF. DNA of the CDR3: TGTGCCAGCAGCCTGGGCGCAGGGGCAAGGGGACAGCCCCAGCATTTT. This sequence joins TRBV7-2 and TRBJ1-5; a possible D gene is TRBD1 (6 bases). V gave up 5 bases and J gave up 7 bases, with 21 bases separating them. This CDR3 region has 16 residues. Per the germline V gene, CDR1 is SGHTA and CDR2 is FQGNSA. The full variable domain, completed using reference TRBV7-2 and TRBJ1-5, is GAGVSQSPSNKVTEKGKDVELRCDPISGHTALYWYRQSLGQGLEFLIYFQGNSAPDKSGLPSDRFSAERTGGSVSTLTIQRTQQEDSAVYLCASSLGAGARGQPQHFGDGTRLSIL.

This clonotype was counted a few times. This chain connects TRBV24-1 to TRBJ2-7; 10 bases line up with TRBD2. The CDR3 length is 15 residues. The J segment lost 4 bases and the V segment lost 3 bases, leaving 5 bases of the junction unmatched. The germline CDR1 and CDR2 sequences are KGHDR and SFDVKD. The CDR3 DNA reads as TGTGCCACCAGTGATCCTAGCGGGAGTGTTTACGAGCAGTACTTC. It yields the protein CATSDPSGSVYEQYF.

The CDR3 bases are TGTGCCAGTTCTCTTCGGATAGGGACAGGGTTCGACGAGCAGTACTTC. Translated: CASSLRIGTGFDEQYF. The V call is TRBV19, the J call TRBJ2-7; TRBD1 aligns across 9 bases. This CDR3 contains 16 residues. The junction had 16 bases not matched to a gene; V was cut back by 8 bases and J by 5 bases. Germline CDR1 LNHDA, CDR2 SQIVND (reference sequence).

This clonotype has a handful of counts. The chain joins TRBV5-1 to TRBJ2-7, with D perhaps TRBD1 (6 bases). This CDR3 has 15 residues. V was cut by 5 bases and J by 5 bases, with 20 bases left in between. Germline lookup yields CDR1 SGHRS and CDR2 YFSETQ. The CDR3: CASRPLPGTSNEQYF. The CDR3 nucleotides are TGCGCCAGCAGGCCCCTTCCCGGGACATCAAACGAGCAGTACTTC. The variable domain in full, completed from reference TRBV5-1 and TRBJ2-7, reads KAGVTQTPRYLIKTRGQQVTLSCSPISGHRSVSWYQQTPGQGLQFLFEYFSETQRNKGNFPGRFSGRQFSNSRSEMNVSTLELGDSALYLCASRPLPGTSNEQYFGPGTRLTVT.

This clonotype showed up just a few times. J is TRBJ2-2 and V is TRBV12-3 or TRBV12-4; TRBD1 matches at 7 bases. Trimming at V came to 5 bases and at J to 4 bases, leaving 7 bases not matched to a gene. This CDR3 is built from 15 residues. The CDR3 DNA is TGTGCCAGCAGTCCCCGACAGGGTAGCACCGGGGAGCTGTTTTTT. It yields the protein CASSPRQGSTGELFF.

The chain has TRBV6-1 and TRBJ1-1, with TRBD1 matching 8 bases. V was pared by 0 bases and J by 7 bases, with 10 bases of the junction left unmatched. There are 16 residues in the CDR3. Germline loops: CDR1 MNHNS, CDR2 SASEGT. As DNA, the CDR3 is TGTGCCAGCAGTGAAGCGGGACAGGCCGGGAGTCGTGAAGCTTTCTTT. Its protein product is CASSEAGQAGSREAFF.

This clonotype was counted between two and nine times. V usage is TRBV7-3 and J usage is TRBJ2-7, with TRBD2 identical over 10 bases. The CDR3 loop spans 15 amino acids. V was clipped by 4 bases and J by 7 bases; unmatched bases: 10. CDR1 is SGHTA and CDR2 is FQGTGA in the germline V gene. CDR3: CASSSTLAGVGEQYF. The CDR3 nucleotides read TGTGCCAGCAGCTCCACGCTAGCGGGAGTGGGAGAGCAGTACTTC.

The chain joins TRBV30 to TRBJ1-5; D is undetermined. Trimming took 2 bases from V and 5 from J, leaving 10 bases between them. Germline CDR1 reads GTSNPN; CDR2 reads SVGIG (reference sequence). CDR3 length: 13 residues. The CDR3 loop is CAWSKNGYQPQHF. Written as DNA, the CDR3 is TGTGCCTGGAGTAAAAACGGGTATCAGCCCCAGCATTTT.

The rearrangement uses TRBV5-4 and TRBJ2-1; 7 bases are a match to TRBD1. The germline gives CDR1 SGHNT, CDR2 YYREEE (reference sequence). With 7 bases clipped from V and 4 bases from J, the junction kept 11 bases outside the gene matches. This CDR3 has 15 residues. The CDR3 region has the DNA TGTGCCAGCGGGCTCGGGACAGCGACATACAATGAGCAGTTCTTC. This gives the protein CASGLGTATYNEQFF. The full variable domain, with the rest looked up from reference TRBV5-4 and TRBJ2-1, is ETGVTQSPTHLIKTRGQQVTLRCSSQSGHNTVSWYQQALGQGPQFIFQYYREEENGRGNFPPRFSGLQFPNYSSELNVNALELDDSALYLCASGLGTATYNEQFFGPGTRLTVL.